The entry that follows covers one T cell receptor beta chain sequence. This sample was taken from a study of blood T cell repertoires in COVID-19. Study-wide background: Researchers got acute and convalescent COVID-19 samples from the United States, Italy and Spain. The cDNA or gDNA used as material had been derived from T cells, B-cell-depleted T cells, or PBMCs.

Germline V lookup: CDR1 LNHDA, CDR2 SQIVND (reference sequence). V trimming: 7 bases; J trimming: 4 bases; junction bases outside the gene matches: 28. The CDR3 runs 22 residues. Per the study methods: Using reference gene primer amplification, nucleated cell counts were estimated. TCRdb keeps only in-frame clones here, not all; method: immunoSEQ multiplex PCR. Clonal size and the V and J genes are those of that table, whereas D and trimming came from the DNA. The data hold approximately 130,000 clones, with 84% observed a single time. The receptor comes from a human donor in a cohort sampled during active COVID-19. J is TRBJ2-2 and V is TRBV19; 9 bases agree with TRBD2. The sequencing sample was made of peripheral blood. The CDR3 nucleotides read TGTGCCAGTACCCCGGGGGTGGAGCGGGACAAGTTAGCGGGGGCGATCACCGGGGAGCTGTTTTTT. Protein product: CASTPGVERDKLAGAITGELFF.